This T cell receptor beta chain stems from a study of beta chain features in type 1 diabetes. Study-level results: Among patients with Type 1 diabetes, TCRB CDR3s were moderately but significantly shorter in every one of the four CD4+ subsets. Lower insertion and higher deletion counts appeared at VDJ junctions in type 1 diabetes patients.

Reverse transcription of all isolated RNA meant that expressed TCRB transcripts were sequenced. Measured with immunoSEQ multiplex PCR; TCRdb has only the in-frame clones, and not every one. The sample lists about 400,000 clones; over 9.5% were seen once. V gave up 5 bases and J gave up 5 bases, with 13 bases separating them. Germline values: CDR1 SGHTA, CDR2 FQGNSA. This CDR3 contains 13 residues. This clone was observed a handful of times. As yet, its antigen is unknown. The sample was naive CD4+ T cells from blood. This TCR came from a woman aged 18-30 years with type 1 diabetes. This rearrangement joins TRBV7-2 to TRBJ2-7; D ambiguous. In DNA form, the CDR3 reads TGTGCCAGCAGCACGACCCCAGGCCACGAGCAGTACTTC. Its protein is CASSTTPGHEQYF.